The present TCR beta chain was sequenced within a study of T cell responses to AZD1222 COVID-19 vaccine. Across the study: Recipients boosted at about 4 weeks or about 12 weeks are pooled. General study findings and limits: Baseline seropositivity occurred in only 5 to 7 AZD1222 recipients. Nearly half of spike-specific TCRs reportedly go after variant regions that carry no mutations.

In the case of this clone: The antigen is undetermined.

In germline, CDR1 is LGHDT, CDR2 YNNKEL (reference sequence). The trim removed 4 bases at V and 5 bases at J, leaving 7 bases unmatched. This CDR3 comprises 14 residues. TCRdb keeps only in-frame clones here, not all; method: immunoSEQ multiplex PCR. The data contain about 140,000 clones, around 90% of them singletons. The clonotype originates from an adult in good health. This material consisted of peripheral blood, taken on day 0 of AZD1222 vaccination. The V gene is TRBV3-1 (or the pseudogene TRBV3-2), the J gene TRBJ2-7; 8 bases are a match to TRBD1. The CDR3 loop reads CASSRRTGNDEQYF. CDR3 sequence (DNA): TGTGCCAGCAGCCGGAGGACAGGGAACGACGAGCAGTACTTC.